Included here is one T cell receptor beta chain sequence, with context. This clonotype has at least ten counts. Its antigen has not been determined. No clone much larger than this one lies a single base away; base qualities are absent. These data belong to a study of blood T cells in healthy people across ages (dated by TCRdb to between 2015 and 2016). Study-level background: In model experiments, template switching captured roughly one uniquely barcoded TCR beta cDNA molecule for every two T cells. Age-related changes in TCR beta repertoire diversity were measured in the study by deep sequencing normalized with unique cDNA molecular identifiers. Donors were grouped into four age groups: young (average approximately 15 years), middle-aged (39), aged (around 62) and long-lived (approximately 81). The study analyzed two additional independent replicas of 1 million unique cDNA reads from the same blood draw for two donors, one aged 18 to 29 and one aged 80 or older. Overall study results and their limits: Because the CMV infection status of the donors was unknown, age-related changes in expanded clonotypes may potentially have been confounded. Because profiling used bulk unsorted PBMCs, naive and antigen-experienced compartments could not be compared conclusively. Estimates of total diversity based on one million sequenced T cells were regarded as lower bounds and as underestimates. Observed TCR beta diversity per million T cells fell roughly linearly with age, and a significant reduction was already apparent by age roughly 40. Compared with the aged group, the long-lived group had more naive CD4+ T cells, fewer expanded clones and increased TCR diversity, a pattern suggesting age selection. Observed TCR beta diversity correlated strongly with the percentage of naive T cells measured by flow cytometry.

The 39 donors, aged about 6 to 95 years, were systemically healthy Caucasian individuals from Russia. Approximately 9.3 milliliters of peripheral blood were drawn from each donor into EDTA-treated Vacutainer tubes. Ficoll-Paque density-gradient centrifugation was used to isolate PBMCs, with at least 7 million per sample. Total RNA, at least 5 micrograms per sample, was extracted from PBMCs with Trizol reagent. For every donor, flow cytometry on a PBMC aliquot measured the percentage of naive CD45RAhigh/CD27high T cells. The cysteine opens and the phenylalanine closes a CDR3 of 13 amino acids. Left in the record is the CDR3 DNA by itself, 39 bases read in frame from the first base. Unmatched junction bases come to 3, with V trimmed by 3 bases and J by 4 bases. The germline V gene provides CDR1 SQVTM and CDR2 ANQGSEA. Library prep was done by 5' RACE. Sequencing was performed on an Illumina HiSeq 2500. The second PCR ran for roughly 7 to 11 cycles and used a J-beta primer mix along with a sample-barcoded 5' primer. A unique molecular identifier was introduced onto each TCR beta cDNA molecule by a template-switch 5' adaptor carrying 12 random nucleotides. Each sample yielded at least 3 million CDR3-containing paired-end reads. First-strand cDNA was synthesized from all RNA with the Mint cDNA synthesis kit, primed by a TRBC-specific oligonucleotide. All cDNA was treated with uracil-DNA glycosylase and then went through a first 18-cycle PCR with the universal primers M1SS and BC2_uni_R. Processing in the source paper ran as follows. Normalization of each sample was performed by random selection of 1 million high-quality reads, each carrying a distinct molecular identifier. Reads with shared molecular identifiers were discarded instead of being binned into consensus sequences. MiTCR, set to a Q25 quality threshold and the strictest error-elimination algorithm, was used for CDR3 identification, clonotype clustering and error correction. A nonparametric unseen species model using Euler transformation provided a lower-bound estimate of total TCR beta diversity. The public reads were run again by TCRdb, first through fastp at Q25 and then through MiXCR, and only productive beta chains were kept. Under each unique CDR3 protein, matching rows form one entry showing the most common genes and DNA. For this entry, the V and J calls and clone size follow TCRdb and not the study's own pipeline. This sample comprises 450,000 to 650,000 distinct CDR3 sequences, approximately 25% of them detected only once. The leading ten clones occupy roughly 9% of the sample.

This sample also belongs to another study, concerning T cells of mothers and their children. The second study's paper adds: Donors were nine systemically healthy Caucasian individuals: three mothers and their six children. cDNA synthesis consumed the entire amount of extracted RNA, loaded at about 1.5 ug RNA in each 15 ul reaction. In the second PCR, sample barcodes and 2-4 random nucleotides were introduced via the M1S primer. Over 8.5 million TCR beta CDR3 reads were obtained for each mother, and around 2.7 million reads were obtained for each child. Thymic selection shapes the output of TCR recombination in a similar way in related and unrelated pairs, and inherited differences have a minor effect. Related mother-child pairs always showed normalized repertoire overlap that was slightly higher than in unrelated mother-child pairs, though the difference was never significant. No persistent microchimeric T cell clones were found, with a detection sensitivity of approximately 100 clones per million clonotypes. To look for features that set related mother-child pairs apart from unrelated individuals, the researchers ran deep NGS to compare the TCR beta repertoires of mothers and children. On average, the children were roughly 11 +/- 4 years old, while the mothers were approximately 41 +/- 4 years old. After adapter ligation with NEBNext reagents, the libraries were sequenced on Illumina HiSeq 2000 with 100+100 nt paired-end reads. To prevent cross-contamination, the mother and child libraries were prepared one month apart and sequenced in separate runs. For each donor, somewhere between about 450,000 and 2,200,000 distinct TCR beta clonotypes were identified. Naive TCR beta clonotypes were estimated from low-frequency clonotypes matched to each donor's FACS-determined naive share, without sorting.

Material: blood. The TCR comes from a boy younger than 18 in good health. The chain joins TRBV29-1 to TRBJ2-7, with 10 bases aligning to TRBD1. The DNA sequence follows: TGCAGCGTTGAGAAGGGACAGGGGTACGAGCAGTACTTC. Translated, this gives CSVEKGQGYEQYF.